Following are 28 T cell receptor beta chains from one sample sequenced in a study of CD8 T cells in Susac syndrome. Reverse transcription of about 0.5 to 1 ug RNA used random hexamers. TCRdb analysed the immunoSEQ multiplex PCR reads with MiXCR anew, one entry per CDR3 protein. The repertoire holds some 240,000 distinct CDR3 sequences, almost 97% seen once, with less than 0.11% in the top ten. Source material: CD4+ T cells from PBMCs. These receptors all come from a human donor with Susac syndrome.

The V gene is TRBV12-3 or TRBV12-4, the J gene TRBJ2-5; possibly TRBD2 for D (6 bases). Trimming shortened V by 3 bases and J by 3 bases, and 20 bases separated the two germline ends. CDR3 length: 17 residues. The CDR3 DNA follows: TGTGCCAGCAGTTTCTCCCGGGACTCCAAAACGGAAGAGACCCAGTACTTC. This translates into CASSFSRDSKTEETQYF.

V gene TRBV20-1 combines with J gene TRBJ2-1; 10 nucleotides match TRBD1. In germline, CDR1 is DFQATT, CDR2 SNEGSKA (reference sequence). Trimming cost V 3 bases and J 2 bases; bases outside gene matches: 7. CDR3 length: 16 amino acids. The CDR3 DNA is TGCAGTGCTAGGCGGGACAGGGGCGGTACCTACAATGAGCAGTTCTTC. It encodes CSARRDRGGTYNEQFF.

This chain uses TRBV30 with TRBJ1-2; 8 bases agree with TRBD1. Trimming removed 4 bases from V and 2 bases from J; junction bases left unmatched: 3. This CDR3 is built from 13 residues. The germline CDR1 and CDR2 sequences are GTSNPN and SVGIG (reference sequence). The CDR3 here is CAWNRQGNYGYTF. The CDR3 DNA follows: TGTGCCTGGAACCGACAGGGGAACTATGGCTACACCTTC.

This sequence joins TRBV7-3 and TRBJ2-2; 10 nucleotides agree with TRBD1. V dropped 8 bases and J dropped 5; count of bases not matched to a gene: 8. This CDR3 spans 15 amino acids. Looked up from germline, CDR1 is SGHTA and CDR2 is FQGTGA. Here the CDR3 reads CASSETGGWTGELFF. Written as DNA, the CDR3 is TGTGCCAGCTCAGAGACAGGGGGCTGGACCGGGGAGCTGTTTTTT.

The chain carries TRBV12-3 or TRBV12-4 and TRBJ1-3; TRBD1 might be the D (6 bases). The CDR3 extends over 15 amino acids. Trimming took 7 bases from V and 2 from J, leaving 15 bases between them. The CDR3 sequence: CASNPGAWAGNTIYF. CDR3 coding DNA: TGTGCCAGCAACCCAGGGGCCTGGGCTGGAAACACCATATATTTT.

V is TRBV30 and J is TRBJ2-1, with D tentatively TRBD2 (6 bases). Looked up from germline, CDR1 is GTSNPN and CDR2 is SVGIG (reference sequence). This CDR3 spans 12 amino acids. The CDR3 sequence is CARNQGGYEQFF. The CDR3 DNA follows: TGTGCACGTAACCAGGGAGGCTATGAGCAGTTCTTC.

V is TRBV6-2 or TRBV6-3 and J is TRBJ2-1; D not certain. This CDR3 contains 14 residues. CDR1 is MNHEY and CDR2 is SVGEGT in the germline V gene. V lost 6 bases and J 6 bases, leaving 15 bases between the germline ends. Here the CDR3 DNA reads TGTGCCAGCAGACCCCCGGACCGGCCCAATGAGCAGTTCTTC. Translating gives CASRPPDRPNEQFF.

This clonotype was found once. The genes are TRBV12-3 or TRBV12-4 and TRBJ2-5, with 7 positions matching TRBD1. This CDR3 contains 13 residues. Trimming at V came to 7 bases and at J to 5 bases, leaving 7 bases not matched to a gene. In DNA form, the CDR3 reads TGTGCCAGCACCCTAACAGGGGAGGAGACCCAGTACTTC. It translates to CASTLTGEETQYF.

This clonotype was seen once. The chain uses TRBV10-3 and TRBJ1-2; no clear D. The CDR3 contains 12 residues. Trimming took 4 bases from V and 4 from J, leaving 7 bases between them. Germline CDR1 is ENHRY and CDR2 is SYGVKD. Here the CDR3 reads CAISGEAYGYTF. The DNA for the CDR3 is TGTGCCATCAGTGGGGAAGCCTATGGCTACACCTTC.

The rearrangement joins TRBV25-1 to TRBJ1-1; D is unclear. The CDR3 is 12 amino acids. CDR1 and CDR2 (germline): MGHDK, SYGVNS. The V end lost 1 base, the J end lost 10 bases, and 10 bases lay between the germline ends. The CDR3 loop reads CASSEFPEAAFF. The CDR3 bases are TGTGCCAGCAGTGAATTCCCTGAGGCAGCTTTCTTT.

The chain recombines TRBV29-1 with TRBJ2-5; 12 bases match TRBD2. Germline CDR1 is SQVTM and CDR2 is ANQGSEA. J lost 7 bases, V lost 7 bases, and 13 bases had no gene match. The CDR3 extends over 15 amino acids. The DNA of the CDR3 is TGCAGCGCCCGAAGTGGGACTAGCGGGCTCGGGACCCAGTACTTC. This gives the protein CSARSGTSGLGTQYF. The whole variable domain, remainder taken from reference TRBV29-1 and TRBJ2-5, is SAVISQKPSRDICQRGTSLTIQCQVDSQVTMMFWYRQQPGQSLTLIATANQGSEATYESGFVIDKFPISRPNLTFSTLTVSNMSPEDSSIYLCSARSGTSGLGTQYFGPGTRLLVL.

The rearrangement uses TRBV2 and TRBJ2-5, with 8 bases fitting TRBD2. The ends lost 8 bases at V and 5 bases at J; junction bases unmatched: 4. The germline gives CDR1 SNHLY, CDR2 FYNNEI. CDR3 length: 12 residues. The CDR3 nucleotides read TGTGCCAGCGGACAGCGGGGGGAGACCCAGTACTTC. Its translation is CASGQRGETQYF. The full variable domain, completed using reference TRBV2 and TRBJ2-5, is EPEVTQTPSHQVTQMGQEVILRCVPISNHLYFYWYRQILGQKVEFLVSFYNNEISEKSEIFDDQFSVERPDGSNFTLKIRSTKLEDSAMYFCASGQRGETQYFGPGTRLLVL.

The chain employs TRBV5-1 and TRBJ2-5; 7 bases are shared with TRBD1. The CDR3 extends over 15 amino acids. Germline V gene sequence: CDR1 SGHRS, CDR2 YFSETQ. V trimming: 0 bases; J trimming: 5 bases; junction bases outside the gene matches: 7. The CDR3: CASSLETGMGETQYF. CDR3 sequence (DNA): TGCGCCAGCAGCTTGGAGACAGGGATGGGGGAGACCCAGTACTTC. The whole variable domain, filled in from reference TRBV5-1 and TRBJ2-5, reads KAGVTQTPRYLIKTRGQQVTLSCSPISGHRSVSWYQQTPGQGLQFLFEYFSETQRNKGNFPGRFSGRQFSNSRSEMNVSTLELGDSALYLCASSLETGMGETQYFGPGTRLLVL.

The V call is TRBV4-1, the J call TRBJ2-1, with TRBD2 matching over 10 bases. The CDR3 is 16 residues long. J was trimmed by 7 bases and V by 2 bases; bases with no gene match: 8. Germline CDR1 reads MGHRA; CDR2 reads YSYEKL. Written as DNA, the CDR3 is TGCGCCAGCAGCCAATCGACTAGCGGGTACCCTAATGAGCAGTTCTTC. Encoded protein: CASSQSTSGYPNEQFF.

The chain links TRBV6-5 to TRBJ2-2, with 8 nucleotides matching TRBD1. Trimming took 2 bases from V and 5 from J; bases not matched to a gene: 7. Germline lookup yields CDR1 MNHEY and CDR2 SVGAGI. This CDR3 region has 16 residues. CDR3 region: CASSYSDRGGTGELFF. The CDR3 region has the DNA TGTGCCAGCAGTTACAGTGACAGGGGTGGAACCGGGGAGCTGTTTTTT.

The chain employs TRBV7-3 and TRBJ2-6; D might be TRBD1 (6 bases). V lost 5 bases and J lost 0, with 17 bases in between. CDR3 length: 18 residues. CDR1 is SGHTA and CDR2 is FQGTGA in the germline V gene. CDR3 DNA: TGTGCCAGCAGCCCCTCTTGGACAGTGAGCTCTGGGGCCAACGTCCTGACTTTC. This gives the protein CASSPSWTVSSGANVLTF.

The chain is built from TRBV7-9 and TRBJ1-4, with TRBD1 matching 7 bases. The length of the CDR3 is 17 residues. The germline V gene encodes CDR1 SEHNR and CDR2 FQNEAQ (reference sequence). The J segment lost 2 bases and the V segment lost 3 bases, leaving 9 bases of the junction unmatched. CDR3 nucleotides: TGTGCCAGCAGCTTTGGGGACGGCAGGGGGACTAATGAAAAACTGTTTTTT. Translation gives CASSFGDGRGTNEKLFF. Full variable domain (missing parts from reference TRBV7-9 and TRBJ1-4): DTGVSQNPRHKITKRGQNVTFRCDPISEHNRLYWYRQTLGQGPEFLTYFQNEAQLEKSRLLSDRFSAERPKGSFSTLEIQRTEQGDSAMYLCASSFGDGRGTNEKLFFGSGTQLSVL.

V gene TRBV15 combines with J gene TRBJ1-2; D is unresolved. V was cut by 5 bases and J by 6 bases, with 16 bases left in between. Germline lookup yields CDR1 LNHNV and CDR2 YYDKDF (reference sequence). The CDR3 sequence is 14 residues long. This chain's CDR3 is CATSVPGYKDGYTF. The CDR3 bases are TGTGCCACCAGCGTCCCGGGTTATAAGGATGGCTACACCTTC.

This chain joins TRBV4-2 and TRBJ1-4; D gene ambiguous. The CDR3 is made up of 17 amino acids. Deletions cut 2 bases from V and 7 bases from J, with 20 bases between. Looked up from germline, CDR1 is LGHNA and CDR2 is YNFKEQ. CDR3 amino acids: CASSQSSPWGVGEKLFF. As DNA, the CDR3 is TGTGCCAGCAGCCAATCATCTCCGTGGGGAGTCGGTGAAAAACTGTTTTTT.

The chain combines TRBV28 with TRBJ2-7, with TRBD1 matching over 7 bases. Looked up from germline, CDR1 is MDHEN and CDR2 is SYDVKM. The CDR3 covers 15 residues. The V and J ends lost 6 bases and 1 base, in that order; junction bases with no gene match: 9. CDR3 sequence: CASSTLDRVSYEQYF. The CDR3 bases are TGTGCCAGCAGCACCCTTGACAGGGTGTCCTACGAGCAGTACTTC.

This rearrangement joins TRBV4-1 to TRBJ2-7, with 11 bases identical to TRBD2. The CDR3 covers 16 residues. CDR1 is MGHRA, CDR2 YSYEKL, per germline. V lost 4 bases, J lost 2 bases, and 7 bases stayed unmatched. The CDR3 region is CASSRLGGLAAYEQYF. Here the CDR3 DNA reads TGCGCCAGCAGCCGACTTGGGGGACTAGCGGCCTACGAGCAGTACTTC.

The chain employs TRBV3-1 and TRBJ2-1, with D tentatively TRBD1 (6 bases). V dropped 8 bases and J dropped 4 bases, with 12 bases sitting between them. From germline, CDR1 is LGHDT and CDR2 YNNKEL (reference sequence). The CDR3 covers 13 residues. The CDR3 region has the DNA TGTGCCAGCCGGCCACAGGGTTACAATGAGCAGTTCTTC. It is translated as CASRPQGYNEQFF.

V gene TRBV30 combines with J gene TRBJ1-2; D unclear. Looked up from germline, CDR1 is GTSNPN and CDR2 is SVGIG (reference sequence). Trimming shortened V by 0 bases and J by 8 bases, and 10 bases separated the two germline ends. CDR3 size: 12 residues. The CDR3 reads CAWSVGFRGYTF. The CDR3 nucleotides are TGTGCCTGGAGTGTAGGCTTTCGGGGCTACACCTTC.

The genes are TRBV29-1 and TRBJ2-6; D possibly corresponds to TRBD1 (5 bases). Trimming took 6 bases from V and 0 from J, leaving 18 bases between them. The CDR3 is 17 residues long. Germline assignment: CDR1 SQVTM and CDR2 ANQGSEA. This CDR3 reads CSVPDGQGLSGANVLTF. In nucleotides, the CDR3 is TGCAGCGTCCCCGATGGGCAGGGCCTCTCTGGGGCCAACGTCCTGACTTTC.

The rearrangement uses TRBV7-9 and TRBJ2-7, with 10 bases that match TRBD2. J gave up 5 bases and V 6 bases, and 10 bases lay outside the gene matches. Germline lookup yields CDR1 SEHNR and CDR2 FQNEAQ (reference sequence). The CDR3 has 15 residues. In DNA, the CDR3 is TGTGCCAGCAGGAACCCAGGGACTAGCGCCAACGAGCAGTACTTC. Protein product: CASRNPGTSANEQYF.

The chain is built from TRBV13 and TRBJ2-2; possible D gene TRBD2, 5 bases. CDR1 and CDR2 from the germline V gene are PRHDT and FYEKMQ (reference sequence). This CDR3 contains 16 residues. V was trimmed by 3 bases and J by 1 base, leaving 12 bases between them. For the CDR3, the DNA is TGTGCCAGCAGCTTGGTTCGCGGACTGAACACCGGGGAGCTGTTTTTT. It translates to CASSLVRGLNTGELFF.

The rearrangement uses TRBV20-1 and TRBJ2-3, with 10 bases that match TRBD2. Germline lookup yields CDR1 DFQATT and CDR2 SNEGSKA (reference sequence). V was clipped by 3 bases and J by 2 bases; unmatched bases: 5. CDR3 size: 15 residues. This CDR3 reads CSARRTSGYTDTQYF. CDR3 in DNA: TGCAGTGCTAGGCGGACTAGCGGTTACACAGATACGCAGTATTTT.

The chain employs TRBV6-1 and TRBJ2-1; D gene uncertain. This CDR3 spans 13 amino acids. Germline CDR1 reads MNHNS; CDR2 reads SASEGT. The V and J ends lost 1 base and 6 bases respectively, with 7 bases between them. The CDR3 region is CASSEEGGNEQFF. The CDR3 DNA sequence: TGTGCCAGCAGTGAAGAAGGTGGCAATGAGCAGTTCTTC.